This entry concerns a single T cell receptor beta chain. Its antigen is currently unknown. Trimming removed 3 bases from V and 8 bases from J; junction bases left unmatched: 3. CDR3 length: 12 residues. Germline CDR1 reads KGHSH; CDR2 reads LQKENI. This sample was taken from a study of T cell responses to AZD1222 COVID-19 vaccine. Sequencing was performed with immunoSEQ multiplex PCR; in TCRdb, only in-frame clones are kept and a portion is missing. The sample contains 110,000 or so clones, about 88% of which appear only once. Pooled samples include second doses given at about 4 or 12 weeks. Findings and caveats of the study: Nearly half of spike-specific TCRs reportedly target unmutated variant regions.

Here the sequenced sample was peripheral blood, taken 28 days after the second AZD1222 dose. This clonotype was obtained from an adult who received the AZD1222 COVID-19 vaccine. The rearrangement joins TRBV18 to TRBJ1-1; 7 positions agree with TRBD1. CDR3 region: CASSPQGQEAFF. The DNA for the CDR3 is TGTGCCAGCTCACCTCAGGGACAGGAAGCTTTCTTT.